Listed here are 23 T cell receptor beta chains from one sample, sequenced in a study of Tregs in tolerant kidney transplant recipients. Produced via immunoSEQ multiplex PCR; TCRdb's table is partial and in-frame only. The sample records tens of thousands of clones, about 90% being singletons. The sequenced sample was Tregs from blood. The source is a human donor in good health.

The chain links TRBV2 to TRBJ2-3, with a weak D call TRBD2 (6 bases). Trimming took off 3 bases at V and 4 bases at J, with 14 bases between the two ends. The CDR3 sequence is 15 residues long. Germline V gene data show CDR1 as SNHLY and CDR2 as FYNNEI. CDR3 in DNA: TGTGCCAGCAGTGAGGGTATAACGGGGGCAGATACGCAGTATTTT. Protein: CASSEGITGADTQYF.

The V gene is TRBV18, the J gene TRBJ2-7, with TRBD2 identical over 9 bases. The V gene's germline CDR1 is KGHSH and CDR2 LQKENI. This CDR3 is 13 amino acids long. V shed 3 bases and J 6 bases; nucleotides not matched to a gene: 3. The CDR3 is CASSPSGRAEQYF. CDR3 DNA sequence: TGTGCCAGCTCACCTAGCGGGAGAGCCGAGCAGTACTTC. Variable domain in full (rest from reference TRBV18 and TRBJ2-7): NAGVMQNPRHLVRRRGQEARLRCSPMKGHSHVYWYRQLPEEGLKFMVYLQKENIIDESGMPKERFSAEFPKEGPSILRIQQVVRGDSAAYFCASSPSGRAEQYFGPGTRLTVT.

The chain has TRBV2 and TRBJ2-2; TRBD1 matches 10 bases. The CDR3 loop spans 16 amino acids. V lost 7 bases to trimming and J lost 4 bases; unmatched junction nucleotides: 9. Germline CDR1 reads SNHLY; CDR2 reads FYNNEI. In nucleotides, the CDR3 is TGTGCCAGCATCCCATCCTGGACAGGGGGCACCGGGGAGCTGTTTTTT. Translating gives CASIPSWTGGTGELFF.

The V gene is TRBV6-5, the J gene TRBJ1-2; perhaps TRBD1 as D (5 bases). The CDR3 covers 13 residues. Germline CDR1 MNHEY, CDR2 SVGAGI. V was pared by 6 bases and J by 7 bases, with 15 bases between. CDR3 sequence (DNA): TGTGCCAGCAGACTAGGGGAAGTGAGTGGCTACACCTTC. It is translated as CASRLGEVSGYTF.

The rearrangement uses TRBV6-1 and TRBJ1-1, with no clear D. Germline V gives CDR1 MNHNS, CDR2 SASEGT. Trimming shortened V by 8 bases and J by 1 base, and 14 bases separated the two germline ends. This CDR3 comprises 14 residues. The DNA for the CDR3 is TGTGCCAGCCGAACCCCAGGAGGGAACACTGAAGCTTTCTTT. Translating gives CASRTPGGNTEAFF.

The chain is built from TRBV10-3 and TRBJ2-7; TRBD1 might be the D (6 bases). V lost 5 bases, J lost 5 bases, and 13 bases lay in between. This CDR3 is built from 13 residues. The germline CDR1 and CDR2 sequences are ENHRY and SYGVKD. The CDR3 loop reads CAISRQARHEQYF. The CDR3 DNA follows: TGTGCCATCAGTAGACAGGCCCGCCACGAGCAGTACTTC.

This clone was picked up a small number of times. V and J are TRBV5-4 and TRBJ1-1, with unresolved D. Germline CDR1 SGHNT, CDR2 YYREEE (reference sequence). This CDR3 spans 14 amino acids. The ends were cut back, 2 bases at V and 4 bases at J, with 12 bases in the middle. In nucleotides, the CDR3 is TGTGCCAGCAGCTTAACGGGAGGGCGCACTGAAGCTTTCTTT. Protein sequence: CASSLTGGRTEAFF.

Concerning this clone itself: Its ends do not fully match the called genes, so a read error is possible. The CDR3 protein is CAGSSGGTSNEQFF. The CDR3 DNA reads TGCGCCGGCAGCTCTGGGGGGACAAGCAATGAGCAGTTCTTC. The rearrangement uses TRBV5-1 and TRBJ2-1, with D perhaps being TRBD1 or TRBD2 (6 bases each). CDR1 and CDR2 from the germline V gene are SGHRS and YFSETQ. This CDR3 has 14 residues. Looking up the rest from reference TRBV5-1 and TRBJ2-1 gives the full variable domain: KAGVTQTPRYLIKTRGQQVTLSCSPISGHRSVSWYQQTPGQGLQFLFEYFSETQRNKGNFPGRFSGRQFSNSRSEMNVSTLELGDSALYLCAGSSGGTSNEQFFGPGTRLTVL.

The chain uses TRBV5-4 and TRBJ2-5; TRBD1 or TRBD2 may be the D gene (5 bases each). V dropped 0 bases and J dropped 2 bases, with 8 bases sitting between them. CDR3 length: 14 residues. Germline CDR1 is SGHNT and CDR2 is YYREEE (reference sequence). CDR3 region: CASSLAGAQETQYF. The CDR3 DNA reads TGTGCCAGCAGCTTGGCCGGGGCTCAAGAGACCCAGTACTTC.

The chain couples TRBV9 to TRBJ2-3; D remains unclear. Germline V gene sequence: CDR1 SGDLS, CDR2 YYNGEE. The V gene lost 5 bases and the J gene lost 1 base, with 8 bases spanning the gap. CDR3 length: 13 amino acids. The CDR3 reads CASRSPGTDTQYF. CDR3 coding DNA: TGTGCCAGCAGGTCCCCAGGCACAGATACGCAGTATTTT.

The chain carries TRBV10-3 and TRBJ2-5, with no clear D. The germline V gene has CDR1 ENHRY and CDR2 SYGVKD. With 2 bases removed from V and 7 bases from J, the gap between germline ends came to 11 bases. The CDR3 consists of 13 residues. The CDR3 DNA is TGTGCCATCAGTGAGGGACCTCTCGCGACCCAGTACTTC. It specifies CAISEGPLATQYF.

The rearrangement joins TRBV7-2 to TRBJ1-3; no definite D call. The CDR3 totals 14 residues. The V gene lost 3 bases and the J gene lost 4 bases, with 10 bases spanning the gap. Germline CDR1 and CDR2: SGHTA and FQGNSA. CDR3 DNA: TGTGCCAGCAGCTTCCCTAGCGGGGGAAACACCATATATTTT. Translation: CASSFPSGGNTIYF.

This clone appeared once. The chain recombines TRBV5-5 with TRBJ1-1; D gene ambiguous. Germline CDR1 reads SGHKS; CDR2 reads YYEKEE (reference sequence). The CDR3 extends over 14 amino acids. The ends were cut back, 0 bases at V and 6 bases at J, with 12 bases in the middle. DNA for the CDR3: TGTGCCAGCAGCTTGGTCGCGGGATCGGCTGAAGCTTTCTTT. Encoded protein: CASSLVAGSAEAFF.

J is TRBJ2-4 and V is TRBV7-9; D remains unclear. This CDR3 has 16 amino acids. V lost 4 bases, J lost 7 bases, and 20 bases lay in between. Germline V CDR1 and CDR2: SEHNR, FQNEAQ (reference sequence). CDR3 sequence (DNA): TGTGCCAGCAGCTCCCCCCCGGGCAGGTCGGAGAACATTCAGTACTTC. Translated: CASSSPPGRSENIQYF.

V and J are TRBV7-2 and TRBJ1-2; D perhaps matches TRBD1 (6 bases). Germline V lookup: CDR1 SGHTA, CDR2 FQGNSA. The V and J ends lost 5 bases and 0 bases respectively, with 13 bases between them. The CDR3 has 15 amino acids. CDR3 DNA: TGTGCCAGCAGCCAGGGGACTGGAGCTAACTATGGCTACACCTTC. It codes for CASSQGTGANYGYTF.

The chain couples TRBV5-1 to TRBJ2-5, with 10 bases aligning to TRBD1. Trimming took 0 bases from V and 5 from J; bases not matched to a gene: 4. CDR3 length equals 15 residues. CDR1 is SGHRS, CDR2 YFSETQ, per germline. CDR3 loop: CASSLGQGAVETQYF. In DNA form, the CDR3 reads TGCGCCAGCAGCTTGGGACAGGGGGCTGTCGAGACCCAGTACTTC. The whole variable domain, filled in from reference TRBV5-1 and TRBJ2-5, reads KAGVTQTPRYLIKTRGQQVTLSCSPISGHRSVSWYQQTPGQGLQFLFEYFSETQRNKGNFPGRFSGRQFSNSRSEMNVSTLELGDSALYLCASSLGQGAVETQYFGPGTRLLVL.

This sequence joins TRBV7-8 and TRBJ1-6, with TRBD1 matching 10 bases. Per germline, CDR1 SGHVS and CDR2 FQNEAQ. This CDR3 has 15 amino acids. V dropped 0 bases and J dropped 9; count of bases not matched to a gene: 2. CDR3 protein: CASSLAGQGGSPLHF. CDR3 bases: TGTGCCAGCAGCTTAGCCGGACAGGGGGGTTCACCCCTCCACTTT.

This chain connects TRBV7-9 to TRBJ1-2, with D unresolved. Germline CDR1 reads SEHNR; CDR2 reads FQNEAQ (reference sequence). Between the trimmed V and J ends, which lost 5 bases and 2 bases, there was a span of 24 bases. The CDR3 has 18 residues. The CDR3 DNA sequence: TGTGCCAGCAGCCTAACCTGGTATAGCGGAGAGGGAAACTATGGCTACACCTTC. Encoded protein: CASSLTWYSGEGNYGYTF.

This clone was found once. The CDR3 region is CASSLGGRSEQFF. The CDR3 DNA reads as TGTGCCAGCAGCTTAGGGGGTAGGAGCGAGCAGTTCTTC. The genes are TRBV7-7 and TRBJ2-1; D remains unclear. Trimming left V 1 base short and J 10 bases short, with 11 bases between. The germline V gene encodes CDR1 SSHAT and CDR2 FNYEAQ (reference sequence). CDR3 length equals 13 residues. Combining the CDR3 with reference TRBV7-7 and TRBJ2-1 gives the whole variable domain GAGVSQSPRYKVTKRGQDVTLRCDPISSHATLYWYQQALGQGPEFLTYFNYEAQPDKSGLPSDRFSAERPEGSISTLTIQRTEQRDSAMYRCASSLGGRSEQFFGPGTRLTVL.

The CDR3 bases are TGTGCCAGCAGCTTAACGGGGCAGGGTTTAGATAATTCACCCCTCCACTTT. Protein sequence: CASSLTGQGLDNSPLHF. The chain has TRBV7-3 and TRBJ1-6; a weak D match, TRBD1 (5 bases). Trimming left V 0 bases short and J 5 bases short, with 14 bases between. CDR3 size: 17 residues. Per germline, CDR1 SGHTA and CDR2 FQGTGA.

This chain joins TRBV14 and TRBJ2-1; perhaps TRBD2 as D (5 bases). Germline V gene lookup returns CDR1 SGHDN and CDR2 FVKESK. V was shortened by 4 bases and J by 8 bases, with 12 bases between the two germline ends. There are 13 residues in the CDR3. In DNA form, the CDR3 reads TGTGCCAGCAGCCTCCGGACTCCAGATGAGCAGTTCTTC. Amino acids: CASSLRTPDEQFF.

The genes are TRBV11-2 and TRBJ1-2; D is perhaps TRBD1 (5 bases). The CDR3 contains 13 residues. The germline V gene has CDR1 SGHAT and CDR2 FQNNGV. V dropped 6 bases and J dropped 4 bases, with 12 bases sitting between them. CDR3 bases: TGTGCCAGCAGTTTCGACAGAAGCTATGGCTACACCTTC. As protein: CASSFDRSYGYTF.

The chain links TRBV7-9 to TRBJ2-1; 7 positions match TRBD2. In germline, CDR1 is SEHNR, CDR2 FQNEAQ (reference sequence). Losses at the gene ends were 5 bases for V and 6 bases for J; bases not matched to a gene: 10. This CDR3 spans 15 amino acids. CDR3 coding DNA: TGTGCCAGCAGCCCCGGGTCAGGCGGGGGCAATGAGCAGTTCTTC. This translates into CASSPGSGGGNEQFF.